Presented here are 7 T cell receptor beta chains from one specimen sequenced in a study of shared clonotypes between healthy human individuals. Data came from immunoSEQ multiplex PCR; TCRdb stores just in-frame clones and leaves some out. Altogether over a million clones are present, approximately 76% being singletons, with the ten largest covering about 1.5%. Sequences were obtained from memory CD4+ T cells sorted from blood. As to subset: CD45RA-negative fraction. These receptors were taken from a young man in good health.

CDR3 coding DNA: TGTGCCAGCTTTGGGCTCCTTGGCTACACCTTC. This sequence encodes CASFGLLGYTF. The chain combines TRBV9 with TRBJ1-2; D call uncertain. This CDR3 contains 11 residues. CDR1 is SGDLS and CDR2 is YYNGEE in the germline V gene. V shed 7 bases and J shed 7 bases, with 11 bases lying between them.

The chain links TRBV13 to TRBJ2-7; D is perhaps TRBD1 (6 bases). The CDR3 has 17 residues. Germline-derived CDR1 and CDR2 are PRHDT and FYEKMQ (reference sequence). Trimming stripped 2 bases from V and 3 bases from J, with 20 bases between. The chain's CDR3 is CASSLRRNDNRDYEQYF. Written as DNA, the CDR3 is TGTGCCAGCAGCTTACGGCGGAATGATAACAGGGACTACGAGCAGTACTTC.

The chain employs TRBV7-2 and TRBJ1-2; possibly TRBD1 for D (5 bases). The V end lost 5 bases, the J end lost 4 bases, and 17 bases lay between the germline ends. The CDR3 runs 15 residues. Germline-derived CDR1 and CDR2 are SGHTA and FQGNSA. CDR3 nucleotide sequence: TGTGCCAGCAGCAGGTCAAATGTGGGGACCTATGGCTACACCTTC. It specifies CASSRSNVGTYGYTF.

The V gene is TRBV7-8, the J gene TRBJ1-6; 8 nucleotides agree with TRBD1. Germline loops: CDR1 SGHVS, CDR2 FQNEAQ. The CDR3 length is 15 residues. The V and J ends lost 5 bases and 8 bases, in that order; junction bases with no gene match: 8. The CDR3 DNA reads TGTGCCAGCAGCCCGAGGTCAGGGGGCGATTCACCCCTCCACTTT. Protein product: CASSPRSGGDSPLHF.

This chain uses TRBV30 with TRBJ1-1, with TRBD1 matching over 9 bases. The length of the CDR3 is 14 residues. V trimming: 4 bases; J trimming: 1 base; junction bases outside the gene matches: 4. CDR1 is GTSNPN and CDR2 is SVGIG in the germline V gene (reference sequence). CDR3 sequence: CAWTIQGANTEAFF. Written as DNA, the CDR3 is TGTGCCTGGACTATACAGGGGGCGAACACTGAAGCTTTCTTT.

This chain connects TRBV5-4 to TRBJ1-2; D unresolved. The V gene's germline CDR1 is SGHNT and CDR2 YYREEE (reference sequence). The germline V and J ends were trimmed by 2 bases and 4 bases, with 12 bases remaining between them. The length of the CDR3 is 14 residues. CDR3 residues: CASSFNTAGYGYTF. As DNA, the CDR3 is TGTGCCAGCAGCTTCAATACAGCGGGCTATGGCTACACCTTC.

J is TRBJ2-3 and V is TRBV16, with 9 bases lining up with TRBD2. Germline V CDR1 and CDR2: KGHSY, FQNENV. V shed 4 bases, J shed 3 bases, and the junction held 8 bases outside the gene matches. The CDR3 sequence is 16 residues long. The DNA of the CDR3 is TGTGCCAGCAGCCCCCGAGCGGGGGGATTGACAGATACGCAGTATTTT. This sequence encodes CASSPRAGGLTDTQYF.